Sequencing of this T cell receptor beta chain was carried out in a study of immune heterogeneity within non-small cell lung tumors. Study-level information: Of the tumors, several were squamous cell, about ten non-squamous, and 1 not otherwise specified.

Study-wide results and caveats: Local tumor mutational burden showed a correlation with local T-cell clonality that was moderate but significant (R around 0.35).

With 32 V and 13 J primers, multiplex PCR amplified the TCR beta CDR3. TCRdb used MiXCR to reprocess the multiplex PCR reads, holding one entry per CDR3 protein. The repertoire consists of about 2,000 distinct CDR3 sequences, with nearly 30% occurring once and the leading ten covering approximately 30%. Template material comprised bulk tumor genomic DNA at around 600 ng per sample. During surgery, each primary tumor gave multiple biopsies spaced as far apart as possible. With untreated, newly diagnosed non-small cell lung cancer, the patients went on to undergo curative surgery. With 3 bases removed from V and 2 bases from J, the gap between germline ends came to 8 bases. CDR3 length equals 14 residues. This clonotype is categorized as medium-sized. The antigen remains undetermined.

Source material: lung tumor tissue. This chain uses TRBV12-3 or TRBV12-4 with TRBJ2-1; D unclear. This TCR was sampled from a man aged 55 to 69 with non-small cell lung cancer. In DNA, the CDR3 is TGTGCCAGCAGTTTGGGCCTCACCTACAATGAGCAGTTCTTC. Translated: CASSLGLTYNEQFF.